The 12 T cell receptor beta chains below were found in one sample sequenced in a study of T cells in Graves' hyperthyroidism and ophthalmopathy. There were TCR beta CDR3 regions amplified from RNA transcripts. A first-round RT-PCR of the TCR CDR3 used the HTBI primer set. TCRdb analysed the multiplex PCR reads with MiXCR anew, one entry per CDR3 protein. The sample consists of about 770,000 distinct CDR3 sequences, roughly 20% of them appearing once. Sequencing input: blood. The source of these receptors is a woman in her forties or fifties with Graves' hyperthyroidism that later progressed to Graves' ophthalmopathy.

In this sample, this clonotype turned up many times. The V call is TRBV6-5, the J call TRBJ2-2; D gene unclear. V was cut by 2 bases and J by 3 bases, with 4 bases left in between. Per germline, CDR1 MNHEY and CDR2 SVGAGI. This CDR3 is 13 amino acids long. CDR3 in DNA: TGTGCCAGCAGTTACCCTCACACCGGGGAGCTGTTTTTT. It encodes CASSYPHTGELFF.

This clonotype was seen repeatedly, ten times or more. The V gene is TRBV30, the J gene TRBJ1-1, with D tentatively TRBD1 (6 bases). CDR1 is GTSNPN, CDR2 SVGIG, per germline (reference sequence). V was trimmed by 2 bases and J by 4 bases, leaving 8 bases between them. The CDR3 is 12 residues long. CDR3 sequence reads: CAWSQGFTEAFF. The CDR3, as DNA: TGTGCCTGGAGTCAGGGGTTCACTGAAGCTTTCTTT.

CDR3 sequence reads: CSASGDLNTEAFF. The DNA of the CDR3 is TGCAGTGCTAGCGGGGATCTGAACACTGAAGCTTTCTTT. This chain uses TRBV20-1 with TRBJ1-1; D unresolved. Looked up from germline, CDR1 is DFQATT and CDR2 is SNEGSKA (reference sequence). With 3 bases removed from V and 0 bases from J, the gap between germline ends came to 8 bases. CDR3 length: 13 amino acids.

The sample holds a few counts of this clonotype. J is TRBJ2-5 and V is TRBV11-2; 14 bases line up with TRBD2. Losses at the gene ends were 1 base for V and 1 base for J; bases not matched to a gene: 2. This CDR3 spans 17 amino acids. Germline V gene data show CDR1 as SGHAT and CDR2 as FQNNGV. For the CDR3, the DNA is TGTGCCAGCAGCTTAGGGACTAGCGGGGGGCGCCAAGAGACCCAGTACTTC. Protein product: CASSLGTSGGRQETQYF.

This clonotype appeared many times. V usage is TRBV2 and J usage is TRBJ2-3, with 8 bases that match TRBD1. V was pared by 2 bases and J by 0 bases, with 4 bases of the junction left unmatched. This CDR3 has 16 residues. From germline, CDR1 is SNHLY and CDR2 FYNNEI. The CDR3 region has the DNA TGTGCCAGCAGTGAACCGGACAGGGCTAGCACAGATACGCAGTATTTT. It encodes CASSEPDRASTDTQYF.

This clonotype was observed at least ten times. The chain links TRBV7-3 to TRBJ2-1, with a weak D call TRBD2 (6 bases). This CDR3 comprises 15 residues. Germline CDR1 and CDR2: SGHTA and FQGTGA. Trimming took off 6 bases at V and 4 bases at J, with 16 bases between the two ends. The CDR3 loop reads CASSSMGDSYNEQFF. The CDR3 DNA reads TGTGCCAGCAGTTCAATGGGGGACTCATACAATGAGCAGTTCTTC.

The chain uses TRBV2 and TRBJ1-4; D possibly corresponds to TRBD1 (5 bases). Per the germline V gene, CDR1 is SNHLY and CDR2 is FYNNEI. This CDR3 contains 15 residues. The V and J ends lost 5 bases and 5 bases respectively, with 15 bases between them. The CDR3: CASSQLSGFNEKLFF. Here the CDR3 DNA reads TGTGCCAGCAGTCAGCTCTCAGGGTTCAATGAAAAACTGTTTTTT.

As to this clonotype: A much more abundant neighbour one base away suggests this may be a read error. The V call is TRBV12-3 or TRBV12-4, the J call TRBJ1-5, with D perhaps TRBD1 (6 bases). The V end lost 5 bases, the J end lost 1 base, and 18 bases lay between the germline ends. The CDR3 consists of 17 residues. The CDR3 here is CASSPGGGGPSNQPQHF. As DNA, the CDR3 is TGTGCCAGCAGTCCGGGGGGCGGGGGGCCCAGCAATCAGCCCCAGCATTTT.

This clonotype was picked up a small number of times. The CDR3 sequence is CASSDGTGNGNTIYF. CDR3 sequence (DNA): TGTGCCAGCAGCGACGGGACAGGGAATGGAAACACCATATATTTT. V is TRBV11-2 and J is TRBJ1-3, with TRBD1 matching over 9 bases. The CDR3 runs 15 residues. Unmatched junction bases numbered 5, after V lost 5 bases and J lost 3 bases. Germline V gene sequence: CDR1 SGHAT, CDR2 FQNNGV. Filled out from reference TRBV11-2 and TRBJ1-3, the complete variable domain reads EAGVAQSPRYKIIEKRQSVAFWCNPISGHATLYWYQQILGQGPKLLIQFQNNGVVDDSQLPKDRFSAERLKGVDSTLKIQPAKLEDSAVYLCASSDGTGNGNTIYFGEGSWLTVV.

This clonotype was observed a few times. The V and J genes are TRBV12-5 and TRBJ1-1; no reliable D call. This CDR3 is built from 15 residues. The V end was cut by 5 bases, the J end by 0 bases, with 13 bases between. Germline CDR1 reads LGHNT; CDR2 reads FRNRAP. The CDR3 nucleotides are TGTGCTAGTGGTGGCCCCTTAGCGGTGAACACTGAAGCTTTCTTT. Translation gives CASGGPLAVNTEAFF.

The chain recombines TRBV19 with TRBJ1-2; 7 nucleotides line up with TRBD1. The CDR3 has 14 amino acids. Germline values: CDR1 LNHDA, CDR2 SQIVND (reference sequence). V was pared by 6 bases and J by 4 bases, with 8 bases of the junction left unmatched. The CDR3 loop reads CASSGDSLVYGYTF. The CDR3 DNA sequence: TGTGCCAGTAGCGGGGACAGCTTAGTCTATGGCTACACCTTC.

This chain connects TRBV7-9 to TRBJ2-1; weak D call: TRBD2 (6 bases). The CDR3 sequence is 15 residues long. Deletions cut 3 bases from V and 3 bases from J, with 12 bases between. CDR1 is SEHNR, CDR2 FQNEAQ, per germline (reference sequence). CDR3 nucleotide sequence: TGTGCCAGCAGCTTGGAGGGAACATACTACAATGAGCAGTTCTTC. It translates to CASSLEGTYYNEQFF.